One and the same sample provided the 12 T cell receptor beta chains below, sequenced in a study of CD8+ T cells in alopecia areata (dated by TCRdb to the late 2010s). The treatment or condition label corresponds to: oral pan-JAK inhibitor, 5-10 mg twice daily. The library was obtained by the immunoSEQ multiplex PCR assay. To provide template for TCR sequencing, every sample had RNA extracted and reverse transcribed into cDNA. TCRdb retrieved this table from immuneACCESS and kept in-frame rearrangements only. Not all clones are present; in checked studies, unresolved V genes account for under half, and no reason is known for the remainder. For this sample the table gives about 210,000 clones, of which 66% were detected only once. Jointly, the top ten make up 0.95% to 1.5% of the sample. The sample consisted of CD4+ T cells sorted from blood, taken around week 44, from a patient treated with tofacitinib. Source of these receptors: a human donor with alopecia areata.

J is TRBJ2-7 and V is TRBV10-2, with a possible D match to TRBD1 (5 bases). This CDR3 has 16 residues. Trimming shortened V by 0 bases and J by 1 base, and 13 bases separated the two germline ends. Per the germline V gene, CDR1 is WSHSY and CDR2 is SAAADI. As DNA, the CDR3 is TGCGCCAGCAGTGAGTCGAGGCTCAGGGCTTCCTACGAGCAGTACTTC. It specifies CASSESRLRASYEQYF.

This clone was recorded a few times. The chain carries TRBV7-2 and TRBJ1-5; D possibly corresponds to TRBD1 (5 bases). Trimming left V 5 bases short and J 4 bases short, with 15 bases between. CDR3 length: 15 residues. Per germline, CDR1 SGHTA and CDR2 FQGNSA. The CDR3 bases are TGTGCCAGCAGCACTGGGGCCCGGGGGAATCAGCCCCAGCATTTT. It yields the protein CASSTGARGNQPQHF.

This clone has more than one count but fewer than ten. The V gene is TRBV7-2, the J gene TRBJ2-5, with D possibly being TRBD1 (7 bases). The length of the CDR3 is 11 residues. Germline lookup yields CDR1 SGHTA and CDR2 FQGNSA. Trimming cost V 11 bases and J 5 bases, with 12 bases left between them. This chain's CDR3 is CASAGGETQYF. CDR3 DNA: TGTGCCTCGGCAGGGGGGGAGACCCAGTACTTC. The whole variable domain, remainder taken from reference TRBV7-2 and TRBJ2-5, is GAGVSQSPSNKVTEKGKDVELRCDPISGHTALYWYRQSLGQGLEFLIYFQGNSAPDKSGLPSDRFSAERTGGSVSTLTIQRTQQEDSAVYLCASAGGETQYFGPGTRLLVL.

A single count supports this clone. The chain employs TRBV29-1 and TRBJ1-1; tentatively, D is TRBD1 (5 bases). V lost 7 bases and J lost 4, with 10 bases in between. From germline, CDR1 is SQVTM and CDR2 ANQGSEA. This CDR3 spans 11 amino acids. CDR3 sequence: CSGWGSTEAFF. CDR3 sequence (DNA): TGCAGCGGGTGGGGGAGCACTGAAGCTTTCTTT.

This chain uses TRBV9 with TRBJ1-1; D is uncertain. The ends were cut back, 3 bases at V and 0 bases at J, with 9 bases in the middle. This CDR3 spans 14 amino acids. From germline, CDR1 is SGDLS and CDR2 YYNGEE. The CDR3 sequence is CASSGGRMNTEAFF. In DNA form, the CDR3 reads TGTGCCAGCAGCGGAGGACGCATGAACACTGAAGCTTTCTTT.

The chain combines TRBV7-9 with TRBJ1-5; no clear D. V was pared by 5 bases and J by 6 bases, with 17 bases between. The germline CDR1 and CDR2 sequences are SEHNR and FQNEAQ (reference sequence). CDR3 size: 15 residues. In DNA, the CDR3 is TGTGCCAGCAGCCAGTCGGGTGGCGAAGTTCAGCCCCAGCATTTT. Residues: CASSQSGGEVQPQHF.

As DNA, the CDR3 is TGTGCTAGTGGTTTGGGGGTAAGCACAGATACGCAGTATTTT. This translates into CASGLGVSTDTQYF. V and J are TRBV12-5 and TRBJ2-3; D ambiguous. CDR1 LGHNT and CDR2 FRNRAP come from the germline V gene. There are 14 residues in the CDR3. V was trimmed by 1 base and J by 0 bases, leaving 5 bases between them.

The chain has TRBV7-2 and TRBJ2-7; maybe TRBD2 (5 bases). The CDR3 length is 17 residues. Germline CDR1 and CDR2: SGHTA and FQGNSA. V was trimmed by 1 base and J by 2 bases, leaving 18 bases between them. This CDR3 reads CASSLVRGGDLAYEQYF. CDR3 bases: TGTGCCAGCAGCTTAGTTCGGGGTGGGGATTTGGCCTACGAGCAGTACTTC.

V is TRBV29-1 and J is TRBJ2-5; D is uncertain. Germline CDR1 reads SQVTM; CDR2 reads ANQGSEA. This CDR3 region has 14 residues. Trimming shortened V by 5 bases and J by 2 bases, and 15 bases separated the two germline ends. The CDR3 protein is CSVRQVLFQETQYF. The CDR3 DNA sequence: TGCAGCGTTCGGCAGGTACTCTTTCAAGAGACCCAGTACTTC.

The CDR3 is CASSHTRQGSRETQYF. CDR3 bases: TGCGCCAGCAGTCACACGAGACAGGGTTCCAGAGAGACCCAGTACTTC. V usage is TRBV23-1 and J usage is TRBJ2-5; 7 nucleotides agree with TRBD1. TRBV23-1 is given ORF status, its function remaining uncertain. The CDR3 has 16 residues. The ends lost 3 bases at V and 4 bases at J; junction bases unmatched: 11.

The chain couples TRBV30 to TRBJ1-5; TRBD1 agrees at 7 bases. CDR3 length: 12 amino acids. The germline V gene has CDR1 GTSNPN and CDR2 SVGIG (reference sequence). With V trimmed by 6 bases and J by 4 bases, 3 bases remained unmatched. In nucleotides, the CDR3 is TGTGCCTGCGACAGGGATAATCAGCCCCAGCATTTT. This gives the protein CACDRDNQPQHF.

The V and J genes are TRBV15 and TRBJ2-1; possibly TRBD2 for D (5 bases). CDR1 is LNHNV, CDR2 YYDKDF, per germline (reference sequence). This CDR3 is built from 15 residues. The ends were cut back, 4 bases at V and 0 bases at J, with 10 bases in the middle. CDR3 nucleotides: TGTGCCACCAGCACCCGGGGTAGCTCCTACAATGAGCAGTTCTTC. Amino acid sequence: CATSTRGSSYNEQFF.